This entry lists 32 T cell receptor beta chains sequenced from one sample in a study of graft-versus-host responses after intestinal transplantation. Sequencing used immunoSEQ multiplex PCR; TCRdb keeps in-frame clones, though not all of them. Here the sample spans 55,000 to 85,000 clones, approximately 88% being singletons. These TCRs are of unknown antigen specificity. Sample: unstimulated CD8+ T cells sorted from spleen or lymph node cells, taken before intestinal transplant. The receptors come from a human donor who received an intestinal transplant.

This chain uses TRBV4-1 with TRBJ1-2; 12 bases match TRBD1. Germline CDR1 and CDR2: MGHRA and YSYEKL. This CDR3 is built from 17 residues. V trimming: 3 bases; J trimming: 3 bases; junction bases outside the gene matches: 8. The CDR3 nucleotides read TGCGCCAGCAGCCATGGGGACAGGGGGCTTCGGGACTATGGCTACACCTTC. Its translation: CASSHGDRGLRDYGYTF.

The rearrangement links TRBV10-3 to TRBJ2-7; TRBD1 matches at 8 bases. The CDR3 contains 15 residues. Looked up from germline, CDR1 is ENHRY and CDR2 is SYGVKD. Trimming cost V 3 bases and J 5 bases; bases outside gene matches: 9. The CDR3 protein is CAISDSGTGLDEQYF. The DNA of the CDR3 is TGTGCCATCAGTGATTCCGGGACAGGCTTGGACGAGCAGTACTTC.

The chain has TRBV15 and TRBJ2-3, with TRBD2 matching 7 bases. The CDR3 extends over 16 amino acids. In germline, CDR1 is LNHNV, CDR2 YYDKDF (reference sequence). J lost 6 bases, V lost 0 bases, and 9 bases had no gene match. CDR3 sequence (DNA): TGTGCCACCAGCAGAGATATGGTCCTCGGGGGGGATACGCAGTATTTT. It translates to CATSRDMVLGGDTQYF. The full variable domain, its missing parts supplied by reference TRBV15 and TRBJ2-3, is DAMVIQNPRYQVTQFGKPVTLSCSQTLNHNVMYWYQQKSSQAPKLLFHYYDKDFNNEADTPDNFQSRRPNTSFCFLDIRSPGLGDTAMYLCATSRDMVLGGDTQYFGPGTRLTVL.

This chain uses TRBV5-6 with TRBJ1-4; possible D gene TRBD1, 6 bases. The CDR3 covers 12 residues. Germline CDR1 SGHDT, CDR2 YYEEEE. V was cut by 3 bases and J by 8 bases, with 8 bases left in between. In DNA form, the CDR3 reads TGTGCCAGCAGCTCGCAGGGGGAAAAACTGTTTTTT. This gives the protein CASSSQGEKLFF.

This clone was observed a handful of times. This rearrangement joins TRBV7-9 to TRBJ1-2; D is possibly TRBD1 (6 bases). In germline, CDR1 is SEHNR, CDR2 FQNEAQ (reference sequence). The V end was cut by 5 bases, the J end by 8 bases, with 15 bases between. This CDR3 comprises 13 residues. The CDR3 loop is CASSLRTQGGYTF. CDR3 sequence (DNA): TGTGCCAGCAGCCTCCGAACACAGGGAGGCTACACCTTC.

The chain employs TRBV29-1 and TRBJ2-1; 7 positions agree with TRBD1. Trimming took 7 bases from V and 0 from J; bases not matched to a gene: 6. The CDR3 spans 14 residues. CDR1 SQVTM and CDR2 ANQGSEA come from the germline V gene. This CDR3 reads CSGKDRDSYNEQFF. As DNA, the CDR3 is TGCAGCGGAAAAGACAGGGACTCCTACAATGAGCAGTTCTTC.

The rearrangement uses TRBV28 and TRBJ2-1; 10 nucleotides line up with TRBD2. V gave up 5 bases and J gave up 2 bases; unmatched junction bases: 6. CDR1 and CDR2 (germline): MDHEN, SYDVKM. The CDR3 runs to 16 residues. The CDR3 sequence is CASSPQSGGAYNEQFF. The CDR3 DNA is TGTGCCAGCAGTCCCCAAAGCGGGGGGGCCTACAATGAGCAGTTCTTC.

This rearrangement joins TRBV2 to TRBJ1-5, with D maybe TRBD1 (6 bases). This CDR3 region has 16 residues. Trimming removed 4 bases at V and 0 bases at J, with 13 bases between. Germline lookup yields CDR1 SNHLY and CDR2 FYNNEI. As DNA, the CDR3 is TGTGCCAGCAGTGTCAGGACAGTCCATAGCAATCAGCCCCAGCATTTT. Translated, it gives CASSVRTVHSNQPQHF.

This clone has only one observation. J is TRBJ2-4 and V is TRBV28, with D possibly being TRBD1 or TRBD2 (11 bases each). The germline V gene has CDR1 MDHEN and CDR2 SYDVKM. V lost 4 bases and J 7 bases, leaving 35 bases between the germline ends. The CDR3 is 21 residues long. Written as DNA, the CDR3 is TGTGCCAGCAGTTGGGGGACAGGGGGAGAACTAGCGGGAGTAATTGGGAACATTCAGTACTTC. Protein sequence: CASSWGTGGELAGVIGNIQYF.

The chain carries TRBV2 and TRBJ2-5; 7 bases agree with TRBD1. This CDR3 region has 13 residues. Per the germline V gene, CDR1 is SNHLY and CDR2 is FYNNEI. V lost 5 bases and J lost 5; bases outside the gene matches: 5. This CDR3 is CASSPTGLETQYF. The CDR3 coding sequence is TGTGCCAGCAGTCCGACAGGGTTGGAGACCCAGTACTTC.

This clone was detected a few times. This chain joins TRBV2 and TRBJ2-3; D not certain. Per the germline V gene, CDR1 is SNHLY and CDR2 is FYNNEI. The germline V and J ends were trimmed by 3 bases and 2 bases, with 6 bases remaining between them. CDR3 length: 13 amino acids. The CDR3 coding sequence is TGTGCCAGCAGTGAGAGGATCACAGATACGCAGTATTTT. Translated: CASSERITDTQYF.

The chain employs TRBV6-1 and TRBJ1-1, with TRBD1 matching over 8 bases. The CDR3 is made up of 20 amino acids. The J segment lost 3 bases and the V segment lost 2 bases, leaving 20 bases of the junction unmatched. Per the germline V gene, CDR1 is MNHNS and CDR2 is SASEGT. CDR3 sequence reads: CASSELSYRGSSGWDTEAFF. CDR3 bases: TGTGCCAGCAGTGAACTGTCCTACAGGGGGTCCTCCGGGTGGGACACTGAAGCTTTCTTT.

The chain is built from TRBV7-3 and TRBJ2-2; unclear D gene. The V end lost 5 bases, the J end lost 2 bases, and 6 bases lay between the germline ends. The germline CDR1 and CDR2 sequences are SGHTA and FQGTGA. This CDR3 is 13 amino acids long. The CDR3, as DNA: TGTGCCAGCAGCCCAGAAAACACCGGGGAGCTGTTTTTT. Translating it yields CASSPENTGELFF.

This chain uses TRBV7-8 with TRBJ2-7; maybe TRBD1 (5 bases). CDR3 length: 13 amino acids. V lost 2 bases and J 3 bases, leaving 8 bases between the germline ends. The germline CDR1 and CDR2 sequences are SGHVS and FQNEAQ. Written as DNA, the CDR3 is TGTGCCAGCAGCTTATCCCAGGGCTACGAGCAGTACTTC. It is translated as CASSLSQGYEQYF.

The chain carries TRBV27 and TRBJ2-7; D is perhaps TRBD1 (7 bases). Trimming shortened V by 5 bases and J by 6 bases, and 11 bases separated the two germline ends. Germline V lookup: CDR1 MNHEY, CDR2 SMNVEV (reference sequence). The CDR3 contains 12 residues. The CDR3 DNA follows: TGTGCCAGCAGTCCCAGGGGGGTCGAGCAGTACTTC. Translated: CASSPRGVEQYF.

This clone came up a few times. The chain combines TRBV7-9 with TRBJ2-3; 8 bases align to TRBD1. Unmatched junction bases numbered 6, after V lost 10 bases and J lost 0 bases. The germline gives CDR1 SEHNR, CDR2 FQNEAQ (reference sequence). This CDR3 is 14 amino acids long. In DNA form, the CDR3 reads TGTGCCATCAGGGGGCCATCTAGCACAGATACGCAGTATTTT. Translation gives CAIRGPSSTDTQYF. The variable domain in full, completed from reference TRBV7-9 and TRBJ2-3, reads DTGVSQNPRHKITKRGQNVTFRCDPISEHNRLYWYRQTLGQGPEFLTYFQNEAQLEKSRLLSDRFSAERPKGSFSTLEIQRTEQGDSAMYLCAIRGPSSTDTQYFGPGTRLTVL.

The chain has TRBV28 and TRBJ2-5; no firm D call. V lost 3 bases and J 5 bases, leaving 4 bases between the germline ends. The germline V gene encodes CDR1 MDHEN and CDR2 SYDVKM. The CDR3 is 11 residues long. The chain's CDR3 is CASSFGETQYF. The CDR3 nucleotides read TGTGCCAGCAGTTTCGGGGAGACCCAGTACTTC.

This clone was detected a few times. The genes are TRBV7-9 and TRBJ1-1; the D gene is possibly TRBD1 (6 bases). V gave up 4 bases and J gave up 2 bases, with 11 bases separating them. Germline V gene sequence: CDR1 SEHNR, CDR2 FQNEAQ (reference sequence). The CDR3 extends over 14 amino acids. The CDR3 region is CASSSPGHNTEAFF. The CDR3 DNA sequence: TGTGCCAGCAGCTCGCCGGGACATAACACTGAAGCTTTCTTT.

The chain combines TRBV4-1 with TRBJ1-3; maybe TRBD1 (5 bases). Trimming left V 0 bases short and J 4 bases short, with 22 bases between. Germline V CDR1 and CDR2: MGHRA, YSYEKL. There are 19 residues in the CDR3. For the CDR3, the DNA is TGCGCCAGCAGCCAAGAGGGGATAACAGGATCGGTAGCCGGAAACACCATATATTTT. It encodes CASSQEGITGSVAGNTIYF.

This chain links TRBV5-6 with TRBJ2-1, with 8 bases aligning to TRBD1. The CDR3 sequence is 15 residues long. Germline lookup yields CDR1 SGHDT and CDR2 YYEEEE. The V and J ends lost 4 bases and 2 bases, in that order; junction bases with no gene match: 5. The chain's CDR3 is CASSTRDRPYNEQFF. In DNA form, the CDR3 reads TGTGCCAGCAGCACCCGGGACAGGCCCTACAATGAGCAGTTCTTC.

The chain has TRBV29-1 and TRBJ2-2, with D perhaps TRBD2 (5 bases). V was pared by 1 base and J by 6 bases, with 6 bases between. This CDR3 spans 12 amino acids. Germline V gene lookup returns CDR1 SQVTM and CDR2 ANQGSEA. As DNA, the CDR3 is TGCAGCGTTGAAGTCGGGGCCGGGGAGCTGTTTTTT. Translated: CSVEVGAGELFF.

The table lists this clone with a count of one. DNA for the CDR3: TGTGCCAGCAGTGGCGACAGGGCTACGAATCAGCCCCAGCATTTT. Encoded protein: CASSGDRATNQPQHF. The J gene is TRBJ1-5, the V gene TRBV2, with TRBD1 matching over 7 bases. With V trimmed by 4 bases and J by 4 bases, 7 bases remained unmatched. Germline V CDR1 and CDR2: SNHLY, FYNNEI. The length of the CDR3 is 15 residues.

The chain carries TRBV5-6 and TRBJ1-2; the D gene is possibly TRBD1 (5 bases). CDR1 SGHDT and CDR2 YYEEEE come from the germline V gene. Trimming left V 3 bases short and J 3 bases short, with 27 bases between. CDR3 length: 19 amino acids. CDR3 sequence (DNA): TGTGCCAGCAGCTGGGGGGTCGTCCCGATCCTTTCTAGTGACTATGGCTACACCTTC. It specifies CASSWGVVPILSSDYGYTF.

The rearrangement joins TRBV9 to TRBJ2-7; TRBD2 might be the D (6 bases). This CDR3 is built from 15 residues. V shed 2 bases and J shed 0 bases, with 12 bases lying between them. The germline CDR1 and CDR2 sequences are SGDLS and YYNGEE. CDR3 amino acids: CASSVRGSSSYEQYF. The CDR3 region has the DNA TGTGCCAGCAGCGTCCGGGGGAGCAGCTCCTACGAGCAGTACTTC. The full variable domain, its missing parts supplied by reference TRBV9 and TRBJ2-7, is DSGVTQTPKHLITATGQRVTLRCSPRSGDLSVYWYQQSLDQGLQFLIQYYNGEERAKGNILERFSAQQFPDLHSELNLSSLELGDSALYFCASSVRGSSSYEQYFGPGTRLTVT.

The CDR3 loop reads CASSSRPHIGGHFTDTQYF. The CDR3 DNA reads TGTGCCAGCAGTTCACGCCCTCATATCGGGGGGCATTTCACAGATACGCAGTATTTT. The V gene is TRBV27, the J gene TRBJ2-3; a weak D match, TRBD2 (7 bases). Germline CDR1 and CDR2: MNHEY and SMNVEV (reference sequence). The CDR3 has 19 residues. Trimming took 4 bases from V and 2 from J, leaving 25 bases between them.

The chain recombines TRBV28 with TRBJ2-2; D remains ambiguous. V was shortened by 2 bases and J by 7 bases, with 8 bases between the two germline ends. The CDR3 contains 13 residues. Germline V gene data show CDR1 as MDHEN and CDR2 as SYDVKM. The CDR3: CASSLQIGGELFF. CDR3 nucleotides: TGTGCCAGCAGTTTACAGATTGGCGGGGAGCTGTTTTTT. The variable domain in full, completed from reference TRBV28 and TRBJ2-2, reads DVKVTQSSRYLVKRTGEKVFLECVQDMDHENMFWYRQDPGLGLRLIYFSYDVKMKEKGDIPEGYSVSREKKERFSLILESASTNQTSMYLCASSLQIGGELFFGEGSRLTVL.

This clone appeared once. The chain couples TRBV4-1 to TRBJ1-2; D unresolved. V was clipped by 1 base and J by 4 bases, with 13 bases between them. Germline lookup yields CDR1 MGHRA and CDR2 YSYEKL. The length of the CDR3 is 15 residues. CDR3 region: CASSQAEGGAYGYTF. In nucleotides, the CDR3 is TGCGCCAGCAGCCAAGCAGAGGGAGGTGCCTATGGCTACACCTTC.

The genes are TRBV9 and TRBJ2-1, with D possibly matching TRBD2 (6 bases). The CDR3 runs to 14 residues. V was clipped by 6 bases and J by 5 bases, with 15 bases between them. The germline V gene has CDR1 SGDLS and CDR2 YYNGEE. The CDR3 nucleotides are TGTGCCAGCACCGAGGGAGGAAGTGACAATGAGCAGTTCTTC. This codes for CASTEGGSDNEQFF.

Here the CDR3 DNA reads TGTGCCAGTAGTAAACAGCTATATGGCTACACCTTC. Translated, it gives CASSKQLYGYTF. The chain links TRBV19 to TRBJ1-2; D ambiguous. This CDR3 region has 12 residues. The germline CDR1 and CDR2 sequences are LNHDA and SQIVND (reference sequence). The V gene lost 4 bases and the J gene lost 5 bases, with 8 bases spanning the gap.

V is TRBV7-8 and J is TRBJ1-2, with D possibly TRBD1 on 6 matching bases. This CDR3 has 14 amino acids. Germline V gives CDR1 SGHVS, CDR2 FQNEAQ. With 1 base removed from V and 7 bases from J, the gap between germline ends came to 13 bases. The CDR3 sequence: CASSLVMGAAGYTF. DNA of the CDR3: TGTGCCAGCAGCTTAGTAATGGGGGCGGCTGGCTACACCTTC.

The chain recombines TRBV7-9 with TRBJ2-3; 7 bases are a match to TRBD1. Germline CDR1 and CDR2: SEHNR and FQNEAQ (reference sequence). Trimming took 0 bases from V and 0 from J; bases not matched to a gene: 6. The CDR3 is 17 residues long. Here the CDR3 reads CASSLADRVRSTDTQYF. The CDR3 region has the DNA TGTGCCAGCAGCTTAGCCGACAGGGTGAGGAGCACAGATACGCAGTATTTT.

The rearrangement uses TRBV28 and TRBJ2-7; 7 nucleotides align to TRBD1. The V segment lost 5 bases and the J segment 2 bases; nucleotides outside the gene matches: 15. Germline CDR1 and CDR2: MDHEN and SYDVKM. The CDR3 extends over 17 amino acids. CDR3 loop: CASSRPRTGAIPYEQYF. The CDR3 nucleotides read TGTGCCAGCAGTCGACCTCGAACAGGGGCTATTCCCTACGAGCAGTACTTC.